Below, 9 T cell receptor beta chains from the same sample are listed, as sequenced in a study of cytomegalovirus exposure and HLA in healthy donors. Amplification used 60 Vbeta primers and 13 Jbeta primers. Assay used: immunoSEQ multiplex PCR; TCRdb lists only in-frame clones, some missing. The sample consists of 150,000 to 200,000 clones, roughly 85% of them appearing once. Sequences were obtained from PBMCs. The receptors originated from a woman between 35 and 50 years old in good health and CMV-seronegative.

The CDR3 loop reads CASEEGNQPQHF. DNA of the CDR3: TGCGCCAGCGAGGAGGGGAATCAGCCCCAGCATTTT. This sequence joins TRBV10-1 and TRBJ1-5; possibly TRBD1 for D (5 bases). Trimming took 8 bases from V and 4 from J, leaving 9 bases between them. CDR1 and CDR2 (germline): WNHNN, SYGVQD (reference sequence). The length of the CDR3 is 12 residues.

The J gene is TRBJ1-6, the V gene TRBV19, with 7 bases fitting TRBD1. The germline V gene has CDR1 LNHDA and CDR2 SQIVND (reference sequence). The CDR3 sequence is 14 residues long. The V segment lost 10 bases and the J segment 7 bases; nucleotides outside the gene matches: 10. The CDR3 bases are TGTGCCACCAGACAGGGTCTTTCAAATTCACCCCTCCACTTT. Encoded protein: CATRQGLSNSPLHF.

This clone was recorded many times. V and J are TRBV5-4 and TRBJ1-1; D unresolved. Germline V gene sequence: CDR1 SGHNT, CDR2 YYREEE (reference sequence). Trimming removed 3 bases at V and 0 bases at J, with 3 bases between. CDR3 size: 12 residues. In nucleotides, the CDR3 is TGTGCCAGCAGCTCAGTGAACACTGAAGCTTTCTTT. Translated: CASSSVNTEAFF.

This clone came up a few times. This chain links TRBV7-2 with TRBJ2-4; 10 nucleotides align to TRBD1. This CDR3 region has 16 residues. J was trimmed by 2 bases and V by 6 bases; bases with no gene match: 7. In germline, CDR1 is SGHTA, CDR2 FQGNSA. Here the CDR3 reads CASSLTGGSTKNIQYF. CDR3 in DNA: TGTGCCAGCAGTTTGACAGGGGGCTCGACCAAAAACATTCAGTACTTC.

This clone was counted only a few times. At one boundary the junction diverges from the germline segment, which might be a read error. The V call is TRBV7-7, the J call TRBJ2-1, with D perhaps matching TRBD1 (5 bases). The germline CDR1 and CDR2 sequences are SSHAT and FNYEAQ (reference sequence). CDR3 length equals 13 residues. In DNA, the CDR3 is TGTGCTAGCAGCTTATGGGGCGGCAATGAGCAGTTCTTC. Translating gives CASSLWGGNEQFF.

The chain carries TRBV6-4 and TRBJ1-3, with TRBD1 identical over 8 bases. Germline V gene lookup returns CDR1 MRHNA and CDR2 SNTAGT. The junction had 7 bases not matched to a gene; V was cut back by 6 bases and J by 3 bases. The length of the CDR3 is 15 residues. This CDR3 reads CASRQGARDGNTIYF. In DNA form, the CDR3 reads TGTGCCAGCAGGCAGGGGGCGCGAGATGGAAACACCATATATTTT.

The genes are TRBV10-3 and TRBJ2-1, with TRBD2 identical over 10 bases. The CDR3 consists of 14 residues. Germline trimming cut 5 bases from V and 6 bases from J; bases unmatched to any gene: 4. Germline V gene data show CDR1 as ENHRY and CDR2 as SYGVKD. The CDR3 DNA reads TGTGCCATCAGTCGGACTAGCGGTTTCAATGAGCAGTTCTTC. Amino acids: CAISRTSGFNEQFF.

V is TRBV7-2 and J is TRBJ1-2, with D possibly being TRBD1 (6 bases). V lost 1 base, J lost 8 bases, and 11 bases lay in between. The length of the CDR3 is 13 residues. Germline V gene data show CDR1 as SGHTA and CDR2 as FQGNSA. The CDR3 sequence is CASSLGGGGGYTF. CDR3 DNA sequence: TGTGCCAGCAGCTTAGGGGGAGGGGGAGGCTACACCTTC.

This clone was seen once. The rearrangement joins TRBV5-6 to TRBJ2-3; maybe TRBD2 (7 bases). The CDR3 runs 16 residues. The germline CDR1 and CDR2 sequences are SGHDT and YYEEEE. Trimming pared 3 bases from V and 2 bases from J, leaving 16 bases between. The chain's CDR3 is CASSSGWGGPTDTQYF. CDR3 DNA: TGTGCCAGCAGCTCAGGTTGGGGGGGGCCCACAGATACGCAGTATTTT.